Sequencing of this T cell receptor beta chain was carried out in a study of T cell responses to AZD1222 COVID-19 vaccine. Produced via immunoSEQ multiplex PCR; TCRdb's table is partial and in-frame only. This sample has tens of thousands of clones, with just over 85% found just once. Points on this clone: Its target is unknown.

Regarding the study as a whole: In the spike-specific TCR repertoire, nearly half reportedly target unmutated variant regions. Donors were largely white British and mainly female; clonal diversity was possibly underestimated. Just a handful of people given AZD1222 tested seropositive at baseline.

The source material was peripheral blood, sampled on day 0 of AZD1222 vaccination. The TCR originated in an adult in good health.

CDR3 sequence (DNA): TGTGCCAGTAGCTTCCTCAGCGGGAGCCGGGCAGAGACCCAGTACTTC. Protein product: CASSFLSGSRAETQYF. The chain carries TRBV19 and TRBJ2-5, with 8 bases fitting TRBD2. Trimming removed 6 bases from V and 4 bases from J; junction bases left unmatched: 13. Germline V gene data show CDR1 as LNHDA and CDR2 as SQIVND (reference sequence). This CDR3 contains 16 residues.